One sample yielded the 20 T cell receptor beta chains listed below, sequenced in a study of T cell responses to AZD1222 COVID-19 vaccine. Sequencing was performed with immunoSEQ multiplex PCR; in TCRdb, only in-frame clones are kept and a portion is missing. The sample carries over 75,000 clones, roughly nine tenths recorded once. This specimen consisted of peripheral blood, obtained 28 days after the second AZD1222 dose. The receptors shown here come from an adult who received the AZD1222 COVID-19 vaccine.

The chain links TRBV7-3 to TRBJ1-2; TRBD1 is a possible D gene (5 bases). The germline V gene encodes CDR1 SGHTA and CDR2 FQGTGA. CDR3 length: 13 amino acids. V was trimmed by 5 bases and J by 2 bases, leaving 9 bases between them. CDR3 sequence: CASSLDTNYGYTF. The DNA of the CDR3 is TGTGCCAGCAGCCTGGACACAAACTATGGCTACACCTTC.

The chain links TRBV2 to TRBJ2-1, with 7 bases that match TRBD1. After removal of 2 bases from V and 2 bases from J, the junction contained 3 bases not matched to a gene. The length of the CDR3 is 15 residues. Germline V gene sequence: CDR1 SNHLY, CDR2 FYNNEI. The CDR3 region is CASSEQGDPYNEQFF. DNA for the CDR3: TGTGCCAGCAGTGAACAGGGGGACCCCTACAATGAGCAGTTCTTC.

This chain connects TRBV6-4 to TRBJ1-1; 7 positions agree with TRBD1. Germline trimming cut 6 bases from V and 6 bases from J; bases unmatched to any gene: 10. The CDR3 spans 14 residues. Germline CDR1 reads MRHNA; CDR2 reads SNTAGT. DNA of the CDR3: TGTGCCAGCAGAGGGGACAGTCAATTAGCTGAAGCTTTCTTT. Residues: CASRGDSQLAEAFF.

This chain connects TRBV19 to TRBJ2-7, with 7 bases aligning to TRBD1. This CDR3 spans 13 amino acids. V lost 8 bases and J lost 9; bases outside the gene matches: 13. CDR1 and CDR2 (germline): LNHDA, SQIVND (reference sequence). This CDR3 is CASGGQRAHGQYF. CDR3 sequence (DNA): TGTGCCAGTGGGGGACAGAGGGCCCATGGGCAGTACTTC.

V usage is TRBV6-5 and J usage is TRBJ1-2, with 10 bases lining up with TRBD1. The CDR3 is made up of 14 amino acids. Germline CDR1 reads MNHEY; CDR2 reads SVGAGI. Trimming at V came to 6 bases and at J to 7 bases, leaving 8 bases not matched to a gene. The CDR3 coding sequence is TGTGCCAGCAGACTGACAGGGGGCGCAAGTGGCTACACCTTC. It yields the protein CASRLTGGASGYTF.

CDR3 residues: CASRLGGYSAEQYF. DNA for the CDR3: TGTGCCAGCCGCCTAGGCGGGTACAGCGCCGAGCAGTACTTC. The chain has TRBV27 and TRBJ2-7; a possible D gene is TRBD2 (5 bases). V lost 8 bases and J 6 bases, leaving 20 bases between the germline ends. The CDR3 is 14 residues long. Germline V gene sequence: CDR1 MNHEY, CDR2 SMNVEV (reference sequence).

The chain has TRBV4-1 and TRBJ1-1, with 9 nucleotides matching TRBD1. The CDR3 length is 15 residues. Germline trimming cut 3 bases from V and 4 bases from J; bases unmatched to any gene: 6. Germline-derived CDR1 and CDR2 are MGHRA and YSYEKL. The CDR3 DNA sequence: TGCGCCAGCAGCCACCCGACAGGGGGAATCACTGAAGCTTTCTTT. Translating it yields CASSHPTGGITEAFF.

This sequence joins TRBV9 and TRBJ1-1, with D perhaps TRBD1 (6 bases). V was trimmed by 4 bases and J by 0 bases, leaving 19 bases between them. The germline V gene has CDR1 SGDLS and CDR2 YYNGEE. There are 17 residues in the CDR3. The CDR3, as DNA: TGTGCCAGCAGCCCGAGCACGGGCAGGGGCCTGAACACTGAAGCTTTCTTT. Protein: CASSPSTGRGLNTEAFF.

The V call is TRBV15, the J call TRBJ1-1; D is unclear. Trimming took 5 bases from V and 4 from J, leaving 11 bases between them. The CDR3 consists of 13 residues. From germline, CDR1 is LNHNV and CDR2 YYDKDF (reference sequence). CDR3: CATSDGVSTEAFF. Here the CDR3 DNA reads TGTGCCACCAGCGACGGAGTAAGCACTGAAGCTTTCTTT.

The chain links TRBV18 to TRBJ1-5; 9 positions match TRBD1. The J segment lost 1 base and the V segment lost 5 bases, leaving 6 bases of the junction unmatched. The CDR3 is 16 amino acids. The germline CDR1 and CDR2 sequences are KGHSH and LQKENI. CDR3 region: CASSRGQGQSNQPQHF. The CDR3 DNA reads as TGTGCCAGCTCAAGGGGACAGGGACAGAGCAATCAGCCCCAGCATTTT. The full variable domain, completed using reference TRBV18 and TRBJ1-5, is NAGVMQNPRHLVRRRGQEARLRCSPMKGHSHVYWYRQLPEEGLKFMVYLQKENIIDESGMPKERFSAEFPKEGPSILRIQQVVRGDSAAYFCASSRGQGQSNQPQHFGDGTRLSIL.

This chain connects TRBV19 to TRBJ2-3; no reliable D call. This CDR3 has 13 amino acids. Germline V gene lookup returns CDR1 LNHDA and CDR2 SQIVND (reference sequence). V lost 7 bases and J 0 bases, leaving 8 bases between the germline ends. The CDR3 nucleotides read TGTGCCAGTAAGTGGGCTAGCACAGATACGCAGTATTTT. This translates into CASKWASTDTQYF.

V usage is TRBV6-5 and J usage is TRBJ2-7, with D perhaps matching TRBD2 (6 bases). The V gene's germline CDR1 is MNHEY and CDR2 SVGAGI. The CDR3 loop spans 14 amino acids. V dropped 7 bases and J dropped 2 bases, with 15 bases sitting between them. Here the CDR3 DNA reads TGTGCCAGCAAGATCCGGGGGATGACCTACGAGCAGTACTTC. Encoded protein: CASKIRGMTYEQYF.

The V and J genes are TRBV27 and TRBJ2-5; 15 nucleotides agree with TRBD2. The V segment lost 4 bases and the J segment 5 bases; nucleotides outside the gene matches: 11. CDR1 and CDR2 from the germline V gene are MNHEY and SMNVEV (reference sequence). The CDR3 loop spans 18 amino acids. CDR3 region: CASSSSGLAGGKVETQYF. CDR3 coding DNA: TGTGCCAGCAGTTCCTCGGGACTAGCGGGGGGCAAGGTCGAGACCCAGTACTTC.

This chain joins TRBV7-8 and TRBJ1-2; TRBD1 is a possible D gene (5 bases). V lost 5 bases and J 0 bases, leaving 7 bases between the germline ends. Per germline, CDR1 SGHVS and CDR2 FQNEAQ. CDR3 length equals 13 residues. DNA for the CDR3: TGTGCCAGCAGCATGGGACCTAACTATGGCTACACCTTC. Protein: CASSMGPNYGYTF.

This clone was seen only once. The rearrangement uses TRBV5-4 and TRBJ2-4, with 7 nucleotides matching TRBD1. The CDR3 sequence is 15 residues long. With V trimmed by 4 bases and J by 7 bases, 11 bases remained unmatched. Germline V gene data show CDR1 as SGHNT and CDR2 as YYREEE (reference sequence). CDR3 nucleotides: TGTGCCAGCAGCCTGGGGGACAGAATGCTGAACATTCAGTACTTC. Translated, it gives CASSLGDRMLNIQYF.

This clone was seen a single time. This chain uses TRBV5-1 with TRBJ2-1, with D perhaps matching TRBD1 (5 bases). Deletions cut 0 bases from V and 5 bases from J, with 6 bases between. Germline CDR1 is SGHRS and CDR2 is YFSETQ. The CDR3 contains 13 residues. The CDR3: CASSLETDNEQFF. The CDR3 region has the DNA TGCGCCAGCAGCTTGGAGACAGACAATGAGCAGTTCTTC.

V and J are TRBV19 and TRBJ2-1; D possibly corresponds to TRBD1 (5 bases). CDR1 is LNHDA, CDR2 SQIVND, per germline (reference sequence). The length of the CDR3 is 13 residues. The V end was cut by 7 bases, the J end by 8 bases, with 15 bases between. CDR3 protein: CASTQTAVDEQFF. The CDR3 DNA reads TGTGCCAGTACTCAGACAGCTGTCGATGAGCAGTTCTTC. The complete variable domain, with remaining parts taken from reference TRBV19 and TRBJ2-1, reads DGGITQSPKYLFRKEGQNVTLSCEQNLNHDAMYWYRQDPGQGLRLIYYSQIVNDFQKGDIAEGYSVSREKKESFPLTVTSAQKNPTAFYLCASTQTAVDEQFFGPGTRLTVL.

This chain's CDR3 is CASSLHGAANEKLFF. In DNA form, the CDR3 reads TGTGCCAGTAGTCTCCACGGGGCAGCTAATGAAAAACTGTTTTTT. The chain recombines TRBV19 with TRBJ1-4; the D gene is possibly TRBD1 (5 bases). CDR3 length: 15 amino acids. Germline V gives CDR1 LNHDA, CDR2 SQIVND (reference sequence). The V end was cut by 5 bases, the J end by 3 bases, with 13 bases between.

This clone was observed once. The germline gene is not matched at one end of the junction; a read error may be the cause. The genes are TRBV7-8 and TRBJ2-7, with 8 bases aligning to TRBD2. This CDR3 is 17 amino acids long. The germline V gene encodes CDR1 SGHVS and CDR2 FQNEAQ. CDR3 sequence: CASSLSGGSGISYERYF. The DNA for the CDR3 is TGTGCCAGCAGCTTAAGTGGTGGTAGCGGGATATCCTACGAGCGGTACTTC.

The CDR3 sequence: CASSLTGTGGQPQHF. The CDR3, as DNA: TGTGCCAGCAGCCTCACGGGGACAGGGGGACAGCCCCAGCATTTT. V and J are TRBV3-1 (or the pseudogene TRBV3-2) and TRBJ1-5; 11 bases match TRBD1. J was trimmed by 7 bases and V by 4 bases; bases with no gene match: 6. The CDR3 covers 15 residues. Looked up from germline, CDR1 is LGHDT and CDR2 is YNNKEL (reference sequence).